Presented here are 21 T cell receptor beta chains from one specimen sequenced in a study of T cell repertoires in cytomegalovirus infection. MiXCR was run by TCRdb on the reads, yielding one entry per CDR3 protein. The sample includes around 630,000 distinct CDR3 sequences, less than 25% of them seen just once. Sequencing was performed on CD8+ T cells from PBMCs. These receptors were obtained from a human donor in good health (CMV status not recorded). Some clones in this sample may be carry-over from other donors' samples.

The V call is TRBV7-3, the J call TRBJ1-2; maybe TRBD1 (5 bases). Germline V gene data show CDR1 as SGHTA and CDR2 as FQGTGA. Trimming took off 2 bases at V and 8 bases at J, with 9 bases between the two ends. This CDR3 is 12 amino acids long. The CDR3 region is CASSLAWDGYTF. In DNA form, the CDR3 reads TGTGCCAGCAGCTTAGCGTGGGACGGCTACACCTTC.

This clonotype has just a few counts. The rearrangement links TRBV6-6 to TRBJ1-5, with D possibly being TRBD1 (5 bases). Between the trimmed V and J ends, which lost 2 bases and 1 base, there was a span of 15 bases. Germline-derived CDR1 and CDR2 are MNHNY and SVGAGI (reference sequence). The CDR3 sequence is 17 residues long. Written as DNA, the CDR3 is TGTGCCAGCAGTTACCCTGGACAACAGACGAGCAATCAGCCCCAGCATTTT. Translated: CASSYPGQQTSNQPQHF.

Details on this clonotype: A much larger clone lies a single base off, so this may be a read error. The rearrangement uses TRBV7-2 and TRBJ2-3, with unresolved D. This CDR3 has 13 residues. Trimming shortened V by 5 bases and J by 11 bases, and 17 bases separated the two germline ends. Germline CDR1 is SGHTA and CDR2 is FQGNSA. The CDR3 DNA sequence: TGTGCCAGCAGCCCCCCCTTGGCGATCGTGCAGTATTTT. Translating it yields CASSPPLAIVQYF. The variable domain in full, completed from reference TRBV7-2 and TRBJ2-3, reads GAGVSQSPSNKVTEKGKDVELRCDPISGHTALYWYRQSLGQGLEFLIYFQGNSAPDKSGLPSDRFSAERTGGSVSTLTIQRTQQEDSAVYLCASSPPLAIVQYFGPGTRLTVL.

The chain couples TRBV28 to TRBJ2-6; weak D call: TRBD1 (5 bases). The CDR3 is 14 residues long. Germline V gene sequence: CDR1 MDHEN, CDR2 SYDVKM. The V gene lost 7 bases and the J gene lost 4 bases, with 11 bases spanning the gap. DNA of the CDR3: TGTGCCAGCACCCTCAGGGCGGGGGCCAACGTCCTGACTTTC. This sequence encodes CASTLRAGANVLTF.

This clonotype showed up many times. The chain is built from TRBV28 and TRBJ2-7, with unresolved D. The CDR3 extends over 13 amino acids. Germline assignment: CDR1 MDHEN and CDR2 SYDVKM. Trimming took 2 bases from V and 2 from J, leaving 7 bases between them. Here the CDR3 DNA reads TGTGCCAGCAGTTTAGACAAAACCTACGAGCAGTACGTC. Translation gives CASSLDKTYEQYV.

The rearrangement uses TRBV13 and TRBJ2-1, with TRBD1 matching over 11 bases. Germline V gene sequence: CDR1 PRHDT, CDR2 FYEKMQ (reference sequence). J lost 4 bases, V lost 5 bases, and 7 bases had no gene match. This CDR3 spans 16 amino acids. The CDR3 spells CASSLGTGGGYNEQFF. The CDR3, as DNA: TGTGCCAGCAGCCTCGGGACAGGGGGTGGATACAATGAGCAGTTCTTC. Drawing the rest from reference TRBV13 and TRBJ2-1, the complete variable domain is AAGVIQSPRHLIKEKRETATLKCYPIPRHDTVYWYQQGPGQDPQFLISFYEKMQSDKGSIPDRFSAQQFSDYHSELNMSSLELGDSALYFCASSLGTGGGYNEQFFGPGTRLTVL.

This clonotype was found many times. The chain joins TRBV12-3 or TRBV12-4 to TRBJ2-1, with D hard to call. The CDR3 loop spans 15 amino acids. Trimming removed 2 bases at V and 2 bases at J, with 10 bases between. CDR3 residues: CASSLLAPPYNEQFF. The CDR3 DNA reads TGTGCCAGCAGTTTACTGGCGCCGCCCTACAATGAGCAGTTCTTC.

The chain has TRBV12-3 or TRBV12-4 and TRBJ2-7; D may be TRBD1 (6 bases). This CDR3 is built from 12 residues. The V and J ends lost 3 bases and 6 bases respectively, with 9 bases between them. The CDR3 nucleotides read TGTGCCAGCAGTTTCACAGGGACCGAGCAGTACGTC. This sequence encodes CASSFTGTEQYV.

The sample holds a few counts of this clonotype. This chain links TRBV6-1 with TRBJ1-5; no clear D. Germline-derived CDR1 and CDR2 are MNHNS and SASEGT. With 6 bases removed from V and 4 bases from J, the gap between germline ends came to 13 bases. This CDR3 has 14 amino acids. CDR3 nucleotides: TGTGCCAGCAGACTACCTGGGGTTAATCAGCCCCAGCATTTT. Translated: CASRLPGVNQPQHF.

This clonotype turned up a few times. The V and J genes are TRBV12-3 or TRBV12-4 and TRBJ2-1; 10 positions agree with TRBD1. V was pared by 8 bases and J by 5 bases, with 3 bases of the junction left unmatched. CDR3 length equals 13 residues. CDR3 region: CASGTGANNEQFF. The CDR3 DNA sequence: TGTGCCAGCGGGACAGGGGCGAACAATGAGCAGTTCTTC.

The sample holds a few counts of this clonotype. The CDR3 bases are TGTGCCAGCAGCCAGAATCAGGGATTTGGAAACACCATATATTTT. Translating it yields CASSQNQGFGNTIYF. V is TRBV5-5 and J is TRBJ1-3, with D tentatively TRBD1 (5 bases). The germline V gene encodes CDR1 SGHKS and CDR2 YYEKEE (reference sequence). V dropped 4 bases and J dropped 3 bases, with 14 bases sitting between them. This CDR3 is 15 amino acids long.

This clonotype has at least ten counts. At one of its ends the junction is not consistent with the germline gene, which may arise from a read error. In nucleotides, the CDR3 is TGTGCCACCAGCCCCCGCGGGGCGGGGGTACGCCTTAATTCACCCCTCCACTTT. Protein sequence: CATSPRGAGVRLNSPLHF. V gene TRBV7-2 combines with J gene TRBJ1-6; tentative D call: TRBD1 (5 bases). From germline, CDR1 is SGHTA and CDR2 FQGNSA. This CDR3 contains 18 residues.

V is TRBV10-3 and J is TRBJ2-1; the D gene is possibly TRBD1 (6 bases). CDR3 length: 14 amino acids. The germline V gene has CDR1 ENHRY and CDR2 SYGVKD. V shed 8 bases and J shed 6 bases, with 17 bases lying between them. In DNA form, the CDR3 reads TGTGCCATCGGCGAGGGGGTAAGGGGCAATGAGCAGTTCTTC. Protein: CAIGEGVRGNEQFF.

This chain connects TRBV3-1 to TRBJ2-1; TRBD2 matches 11 bases. The germline V gene has CDR1 LGHDT and CDR2 YNNKEL (reference sequence). The junction had 8 bases not matched to a gene; V was cut back by 4 bases and J by 3 bases. This CDR3 has 17 residues. The CDR3 DNA reads as TGTGCCAGCAGCCGACCGGGACTAGCGGCGATCTACAATGAGCAGTTCTTC. Amino acid sequence: CASSRPGLAAIYNEQFF.

The chain recombines TRBV28 with TRBJ2-7; possibly TRBD1 or TRBD2 for D (5 bases each). The CDR3 covers 13 residues. Germline lookup yields CDR1 MDHEN and CDR2 SYDVKM. V lost 4 bases, J lost 2 bases, and 9 bases lay in between. The chain's CDR3 is CASSWGPAYEQYV. For the CDR3, the DNA is TGTGCCAGCAGTTGGGGACCGGCCTACGAGCAGTACGTC.

This chain connects TRBV12-3 or TRBV12-4 to TRBJ1-2; D call uncertain. V was cut by 10 bases and J by 9 bases, with 24 bases left in between. There are 14 residues in the CDR3. The CDR3 bases are TGTGCCAACTGTTGCGAACAGACTGGGTGGAGCTACACCTTC. Protein: CANCCEQTGWSYTF.

This clonotype was counted a few times. The chain is built from TRBV20-1 and TRBJ2-7; a weak D match, TRBD1 (6 bases). Deletions cut 0 bases from V and 2 bases from J, with 11 bases between. The CDR3 has 14 amino acids. Germline V gene data show CDR1 as DFQATT and CDR2 as SNEGSKA (reference sequence). CDR3 coding DNA: TGCAGTGCTAGAGATCTGGACAGTACCTACGAGCAGTACTTC. This encodes CSARDLDSTYEQYF.

This chain connects TRBV28 to TRBJ2-7; 7 bases are shared with TRBD1. The CDR3 sequence is 16 residues long. Per germline, CDR1 MDHEN and CDR2 SYDVKM. J gave up 2 bases and V 3 bases, and 10 bases lay outside the gene matches. CDR3 bases: TGTGCCAGCAGTTTTGGGACAGTCACACCTACCTACGAGCAGTACGTC. It encodes CASSFGTVTPTYEQYV.

This clonotype showed up many times. The chain carries TRBV7-6 and TRBJ2-7; 7 positions match TRBD2. The CDR3 runs to 16 residues. Looked up from germline, CDR1 is SGHVS and CDR2 is FNYEAQ. V gave up 5 bases and J gave up 2 bases; unmatched junction bases: 12. The CDR3 DNA reads as TGTGCCAGCAGCCCCGTTCGAAGCGGGGAACCCTACGAGCAGTACTTC. It specifies CASSPVRSGEPYEQYF. The full variable domain, in which reference TRBV7-6 and TRBJ2-7 provide the parts outside the CDR3, is GAGVSQSPRYKVTKRGQDVALRCDPISGHVSLYWYRQALGQGPEFLTYFNYEAQQDKSGLPNDRFSAERPEGSISTLTIQRTEQRDSAMYRCASSPVRSGEPYEQYFGPGTRLTVT.

There are many counts of this clonotype. This sequence joins TRBV7-9 and TRBJ1-5; D not resolved. The CDR3 has 15 residues. Trimming stripped 7 bases from V and 4 bases from J, with 17 bases between. The V gene's germline CDR1 is SEHNR and CDR2 FQNEAQ (reference sequence). The CDR3 protein is CASTPSGSGNQPQHF. Here the CDR3 DNA reads TGTGCCAGCACCCCCAGCGGGAGCGGAAATCAGCCCCAGCATTTT.

This clonotype turned up a few times. V gene TRBV5-5 combines with J gene TRBJ1-1; D ambiguous. The CDR3 is 13 amino acids. The germline V gene has CDR1 SGHKS and CDR2 YYEKEE (reference sequence). The V gene lost 1 base and the J gene lost 3 bases, with 7 bases spanning the gap. Here the CDR3 reads CASSLLLYTEAFF. The DNA of the CDR3 is TGTGCCAGCAGCTTGTTACTCTACACTGAAGCTTTCTTT.